This is a list of T cell receptor beta chains from one sample in a study of human T cells and chemical hapten exposure. From the RACE reads, TCRdb called clonotypes with MiXCR, one entry per CDR3 protein. The sample yields around 330,000 distinct CDR3 sequences, about 5% seen once. The specimen comprised whole blood, sampled in connection with sensitization to the hapten diphenylcyclopropenone (DPC). The origin of the receptors is a woman aged 18-29 years with alopecia areata. Some clones in this sample may be carry-over from other donors' samples. Each CDR3 is given with its conserved first and last residue. D genes are given only for firm matches. The size of a clone is reported for some rows only, either as once, few or many, or as a class for expanded clones.

D gene	V gene	J gene	clone size	CDR3 protein	CDR3 DNA
TRBD1	TRBV24-1	TRBJ2-3	NA	CATRGTGAKDTQYF	TGTGCCACCAGAGGGACAGGGGCGAAAGATACGCAGTATTTT
TRBD2	TRBV20-1	TRBJ2-1	NA	CSARDPSGENEQFF	TGCAGTGCTAGAGACCCTAGCGGGGAGAATGAGCAGTTCTTC
TRBD1	TRBV29-1	TRBJ1-2	many	CSVVGQTYGYTF	TGCAGCGTTGTGGGACAGACCTATGGCTACACCTTC
NA	TRBV21-1	TRBJ2-5	NA	CASSSLGRDRDWETQYF	TGTGCCAGCAGCTCTCTTGGAAGGGACAGGGATTGGGAGACCCAGTACTTC
NA	TRBV5-4	TRBJ1-3	few	CASSPTGATAGNTIYF	TGTGCCAGCAGCCCCACGGGGGCCACGGCCGGAAACACCATATATTTT
NA	TRBV6-4	TRBJ2-6	few	CASSGGEGSGANVLTF	TGTGCCAGCAGTGGGGGGGAAGGCTCTGGGGCCAACGTCCTGACTTTC
NA	TRBV20-1	TRBJ2-7	many	CSARGTADKQYF	TGCAGTGCTAGAGGGACCGCAGATAAGCAGTACTTC
NA	TRBV12-3/TRBV12-4	TRBJ1-1	many	CASRGFLEAFF	TGTGCCTCCCGGGGATTCCTGGAAGCTTTCTTT
NA	TRBV4-3	TRBJ2-4	NA	CASSQEVGTGLSNIQYF	TGCGCCAGCAGCCAAGAAGTGGGCACAGGGTTGTCAAACATTCAGTACTTC
NA	TRBV7-9	TRBJ2-5	NA	CASSSPRGQETQYF	TGTGCCAGCAGCTCCCCCCGAGGGCAAGAGACCCAGTACTTC
NA	TRBV12-3/TRBV12-4	TRBJ2-3	many	CASSLRRGDTQYF	TGTGCCAGCAGTTTACGGAGGGGAGATACGCAGTATTTT
NA	TRBV20-1	TRBJ2-1	NA	CSARVGPYNEQFF	TGCAGTGCTAGAGTAGGTCCCTACAATGAGCAGTTCTTC
NA	TRBV6-1	TRBJ1-1	many	CASSVYQGNTEAFF	TGTGCCAGCAGTGTTTATCAGGGGAACACTGAAGCTTTCTTT
NA	TRBV3-1	TRBJ1-2	many	CASSQPGHIYGYTF	TGTGCCAGCAGCCAACCCGGACACATCTATGGCTACACCTTC
NA	TRBV6-6	TRBJ1-1	many	CATRGGRLADTEAFF	TGTGCCACCCGAGGGGGACGGCTTGCGGACACTGAAGCTTTCTTT
NA	TRBV7-9	TRBJ2-1	few	CASSLSPRDEQFF	TGTGCCAGCAGCTTATCCCCCCGCGATGAGCAGTTCTTC
NA	TRBV4-3	TRBJ2-5	few	CASSRLLGPQETQYF	TGCGCCAGCAGCCGACTACTAGGACCACAAGAGACCCAGTACTTC
TRBD1	TRBV6-4	TRBJ2-3	many	CASSAQGAETDTQYF	TGTGCCAGCAGTGCGCAGGGGGCTGAGACAGATACGCAGTATTTT
NA	TRBV27	TRBJ1-4	NA	CASSLLSGTEEKLFF	TGTGCCAGCAGTTTATTATCAGGGACGGAAGAAAAACTGTTTTTT
NA	TRBV12-3/TRBV12-4	TRBJ1-5	many	CASSPDGGRQPQHF	TGTGCCAGCAGCCCAGACGGGGGTCGTCAGCCCCAGCATTTT
NA	TRBV27	TRBJ1-1	few	CASSLWGARGTEAFF	TGTGCCAGCAGTTTATGGGGGGCTCGTGGCACTGAAGCTTTCTTT
NA	TRBV7-8	TRBJ1-1	few	CASSGTSRGSDDTEAFF	TGTGCCAGCAGCGGGACATCTAGGGGTTCTGACGACACTGAAGCTTTCTTT
TRBD2	TRBV20-1	TRBJ2-1	NA	CSARGAGGYNEQFF	TGCAGTGCTAGAGGAGCGGGGGGGTACAATGAGCAGTTCTTC
NA	TRBV7-9	TRBJ1-4	many	CASSLGIGEKLFF	TGTGCCAGCAGCTTAGGGATTGGAGAAAAACTGTTTTTT
NA	TRBV27	TRBJ2-3	many	CASSVSTDTQYF	TGTGCCAGCAGTGTTAGCACAGATACGCAGTATTTT
NA	TRBV7-9	TRBJ2-3	few	CASSLAPAGDTQYF	TGTGCCAGCAGCTTAGCTCCGGCCGGAGATACGCAGTATTTT
TRBD2	TRBV28	TRBJ2-3	NA	CASRLTSGGITDTQYF	TGTGCCAGCAGGTTGACTAGCGGGGGAATCACAGATACGCAGTATTTT
NA	TRBV5-5	TRBJ1-1	many	CASSLFSHSKNTEAFF	TGTGCCAGCAGCTTGTTTTCCCACTCCAAGAACACTGAAGCTTTCTTT
NA	TRBV5-6	TRBJ2-3	many	CASSRFRDRATDTQYF	TGTGCCAGCAGCCGATTCCGGGACCGTGCCACAGATACGCAGTATTTT
NA	TRBV3-1	TRBJ1-1	NA	CASSLQGGGDAFF	TGTGCCAGCAGCCTACAGGGAGGCGGAGACGCTTTCTTT
NA	TRBV6-1	TRBJ1-2	NA	CASSEGGGAGGYTF	TGTGCCAGCAGTGAAGGAGGGGGGGCAGGCGGCTACACCTTC
NA	TRBV6-2/TRBV6-3	TRBJ1-1	NA	CASSYPMTGPMNTEAFF	TGTGCCAGCAGTTACCCGATGACAGGCCCGATGAACACTGAAGCTTTCTTT
NA	TRBV20-1	TRBJ1-2	few	CSARVWASGYTF	TGCAGTGCTAGAGTATGGGCATCTGGCTACACCTTC
TRBD2	TRBV20-1	TRBJ2-3	NA	CSASSLAGAYTDTQYF	TGCAGTGCTAGTTCCCTAGCGGGGGCCTACACAGATACGCAGTATTTT
NA	TRBV4-3	TRBJ1-4	few	CASSQEEGRVEKLFF	TGCGCCAGCAGCCAAGAGGAGGGCCGTGTGGAAAAACTGTTTTTT
TRBD2	TRBV5-1	TRBJ2-5	many	CASSLAAWASGGPKPQYF	TGCGCCAGCAGCTTGGCCGCGTGGGCTAGCGGGGGGCCGAAGCCCCAGTACTTC
NA	TRBV27	TRBJ2-7	few	CASSSGGQGFYEQYF	TGTGCCAGCTCAAGCGGGGGACAGGGATTCTACGAGCAGTACTTC
TRBD1	TRBV7-2	TRBJ1-2	many	CASSHGTGLVGYTF	TGTGCCAGCAGCCACGGGACAGGGTTAGTTGGCTACACCTTC
TRBD2	TRBV6-1	TRBJ2-5	many	CASSEAGGLAEETQYF	TGTGCCAGCAGTGAAGCGGGAGGACTAGCGGAAGAGACCCAGTACTTC
NA	TRBV29-1	TRBJ1-4	few	CSVAGSPFGTENEKLFF	TGCAGCGTCGCAGGATCCCCCTTCGGGACGGAGAATGAAAAACTGTTTTTT
TRBD2	TRBV10-3	TRBJ2-1	NA	CAITSGGGSYNEQFF	TGTGCCATCACCAGCGGCGGGGGCTCCTACAATGAGCAGTTCTTC
TRBD1	TRBV28	TRBJ2-3	NA	CASTFDRGRTDTQYF	TGTGCCAGCACCTTCGACAGGGGGCGTACAGATACGCAGTATTTT
TRBD1	TRBV5-4	TRBJ1-3	many	CASSLDRGAKTIYF	TGTGCCAGCAGCTTGGACAGGGGGGCGAAGACCATATATTTT
NA	TRBV12-3/TRBV12-4	TRBJ2-2	NA	CGARELLF	TGTGGGGCCCGGGAGCTGCTTTTT
NA	TRBV7-2	TRBJ1-3	NA	CASSLGGVDTIYF	TGTGCCAGCAGCTTAGGAGGGGTTGACACCATATATTTT
TRBD2	TRBV7-6	TRBJ2-1	many	CASSSLAGEYNEQFF	TGTGCCAGCAGCTCTTTAGCGGGGGAGTACAATGAGCAGTTCTTC
TRBD2	TRBV10-3	TRBJ2-5	NA	CAISDLAGLLETQYF	TGTGCCATCAGTGATCTAGCGGGGTTACTAGAGACCCAGTACTTC
NA	TRBV7-2	TRBJ1-2	few	CASSLYLGYTF	TGTGCCAGCAGCTTATATCTTGGCTACACCTTC
TRBD1	TRBV10-3	TRBJ2-7	many	CAINAGTVTYEQYF	TGTGCCATCAACGCCGGGACAGTCACCTACGAGCAGTACTTC
TRBD1	TRBV20-1	TRBJ2-3	NA	CSAEPVDRGLADTQYF	TGCAGTGCAGAACCAGTCGACAGGGGGCTCGCAGATACGCAGTATTTT